This TCR beta chain was identified in a study of brain T cells in children with intractable seizures. Documented time point: blood from clinic visit 5 months post-surgery; TSC patient then seizure free. TCRdb's table, derived via immunoSEQ multiplex PCR, lists solely in-frame clones and lacks some. The table lists about 340,000 clones, over 90% of them singletons. Germline values: CDR1 LNHDA, CDR2 SQIVND (reference sequence). V gave up 4 bases and J gave up 5 bases; unmatched junction bases: 3. The CDR3 is made up of 13 amino acids. Notes on the study in general: Patients' HCMV serostatus was unknown; virus specificity rests on CDR3 similarity alone.

This clone was seen just once. Its antigen is as yet unknown. The sequences come from peripheral blood, collected 4 to 6 months after surgery. V and J are TRBV19 and TRBJ2-5; 8 bases agree with TRBD1. The clonotype originates from a boy younger than two with tuberous sclerosis and intractable seizures. The DNA of the CDR3 is TGTGCCAGTAGTACGCAGGGGGCCGAGACCCAGTACTTC. Translation: CASSTQGAETQYF. The variable domain in full, completed from reference TRBV19 and TRBJ2-5, reads DGGITQSPKYLFRKEGQNVTLSCEQNLNHDAMYWYRQDPGQGLRLIYYSQIVNDFQKGDIAEGYSVSREKKESFPLTVTSAQKNPTAFYLCASSTQGAETQYFGPGTRLLVL.